Below are 19 T cell receptor beta chains sequenced from a single sample in a study of vaccination effects on CD4 cells after COVID-19. Method: immunoSEQ multiplex PCR; TCRdb's copy keeps in-frame clones and lacks some. There are some 52,000 clones in the sample; 79% occur only once, and approximately 6% lies in the top ten. Before sequencing, viral peptide pools were used by the ViraFEST assay to expand antigen-specific CD4+ T cells. Cultured cells yielded isolated CD4+ T cells after roughly 11 days. In the vaccine recipients, nucleocapsid antibodies were negative and there was no prior SARS-CoV-2 infection. Their target antigens are unknown. Sequencing was performed on CD4+ T cells from PBMCs cultured with HCoV-OC43 spike peptides, taken before COVID-19 vaccination. Subset of the sample: HCoV-OC43 spike overlapping peptide pool stimulation. Source of these receptors: a human donor who received a COVID-19 vaccine.

This rearrangement joins TRBV10-3 to TRBJ2-7, with D possibly being TRBD1 or TRBD2 (5 bases each). The CDR3 contains 13 residues. Between the trimmed V and J ends, which lost 8 bases and 2 bases, there was a span of 13 bases. The V gene's germline CDR1 is ENHRY and CDR2 SYGVKD. CDR3 coding DNA: TGTGCCATCCGGGACGTCAACACCTACGAGCAGTACGTC. It is translated as CAIRDVNTYEQYV.

The rearrangement joins TRBV5-1 to TRBJ2-7, with D perhaps matching TRBD1 or TRBD2 (5 bases each). This CDR3 is built from 14 residues. The V end was cut by 0 bases, the J end by 3 bases, with 10 bases between. The germline V gene has CDR1 SGHRS and CDR2 YFSETQ. The CDR3 protein is CASSLGPGSYEQYV. The CDR3, as DNA: TGCGCCAGCAGCTTGGGACCAGGGAGCTACGAGCAGTACGTC.

V usage is TRBV5-1 and J usage is TRBJ2-7; D is unresolved. The length of the CDR3 is 13 residues. V was trimmed by 0 bases and J by 6 bases, leaving 10 bases between them. Germline V CDR1 and CDR2: SGHRS, YFSETQ. CDR3 nucleotides: TGCGCCAGCAGCTTGGAAGGTTCGGGCGAGCAGTACGTC. Protein sequence: CASSLEGSGEQYV.

The chain links TRBV5-1 to TRBJ2-2; 8 positions agree with TRBD2. The germline V gene has CDR1 SGHRS and CDR2 YFSETQ. The CDR3 extends over 16 amino acids. Germline trimming cut 4 bases from V and 7 bases from J; bases unmatched to any gene: 12. CDR3 residues: CASSREAGGRDGELFF. The CDR3 DNA sequence: TGCGCCAGCAGCCGGGAGGCGGGGGGAAGAGACGGGGAGCTGTTTTTT.

V and J are TRBV9 and TRBJ2-3; 11 bases agree with TRBD1. Germline V gene sequence: CDR1 SGDLS, CDR2 YYNGEE. V shed 4 bases, J shed 6 bases, and the junction held 7 bases outside the gene matches. CDR3 length: 15 amino acids. In nucleotides, the CDR3 is TGTGCCAGCAGCCTAGGACAGGGGGCAAGCGATACGCAGTATTTT. Its translation: CASSLGQGASDTQYF.

This rearrangement joins TRBV12-3 or TRBV12-4 to TRBJ1-1; no definite D call. V was pared by 6 bases and J by 2 bases, with 7 bases between. CDR3 length equals 12 residues. The CDR3 nucleotides read TGTGCCAGCAGAAACAGAAACACTGAAGCTTTCTTT. It encodes CASRNRNTEAFF.

This chain joins TRBV24-1 and TRBJ1-5; D may be TRBD1 (6 bases). The CDR3 has 14 residues. Germline CDR1 KGHDR, CDR2 SFDVKD. The V end lost 2 bases, the J end lost 6 bases, and 10 bases lay between the germline ends. CDR3 sequence (DNA): TGTGCCACCAGTGATTCGGGGGCACGTCAGCCCCAGCATTTT. Translated: CATSDSGARQPQHF.

V is TRBV4-1 and J is TRBJ2-5, with a weak D call TRBD1 (6 bases). The CDR3 contains 14 residues. V was cut by 3 bases and J by 3 bases, with 11 bases left in between. CDR1 is MGHRA and CDR2 is YSYEKL in the germline V gene. CDR3 in DNA: TGCGCCAGCAGCCAGAGGGGGTCGAAAGAGACCCAGTACTTC. Amino acid sequence: CASSQRGSKETQYF.

In this sample, this clone turned up once. The chain combines TRBV24-1 with TRBJ2-5, with a tentative D call TRBD1 (6 bases). Trimming took 1 base from V and 3 from J, leaving 11 bases between them. This CDR3 is 15 amino acids long. Germline values: CDR1 KGHDR, CDR2 SFDVKD. The chain's CDR3 is CATSDFWQGKETQYF. The CDR3 nucleotides are TGTGCCACCAGTGATTTCTGGCAGGGGAAAGAGACCCAGTACTTC.

Only one count was recorded for this clone. The chain uses TRBV7-2 and TRBJ2-2, with D perhaps TRBD1 (5 bases). Germline values: CDR1 SGHTA, CDR2 FQGNSA. Trimming stripped 5 bases from V and 4 bases from J, with 11 bases between. The length of the CDR3 is 14 residues. CDR3 coding DNA: TGTGCCAGCAGCCCGCAGGGCATCACCGGGGAGCTGTTTTTT. It specifies CASSPQGITGELFF.

The chain couples TRBV2 to TRBJ1-2, with 7 bases matching TRBD1. After removal of 6 bases from V and 6 bases from J, the junction contained 4 bases not matched to a gene. This CDR3 is 12 amino acids long. Germline-derived CDR1 and CDR2 are SNHLY and FYNNEI. Here the CDR3 reads CASSQQGNGYTF. The DNA of the CDR3 is TGTGCCAGCAGCCAACAGGGGAATGGCTACACCTTC.

The chain carries TRBV12-5 and TRBJ1-3; no clear D gene. From germline, CDR1 is LGHNT and CDR2 FRNRAP. CDR3 length equals 15 residues. V was shortened by 2 bases and J by 1 base, with 9 bases between the two germline ends. CDR3 DNA: TGTGCTAGTGGTTTGTCAGTGATATCTGGAAACACCATATATTTT. It codes for CASGLSVISGNTIYF.

The J gene is TRBJ2-1, the V gene TRBV7-2; D is unresolved. The CDR3 is 11 residues long. Trimming left V 3 bases short and J 8 bases short, with 5 bases between. The germline V gene has CDR1 SGHTA and CDR2 FQGNSA. The CDR3 DNA reads TGTGCCAGCAGCTTTAAGTATGAGCAGTTCTTC. Protein: CASSFKYEQFF.

CDR3 bases: TGCGCCAGCAGCGTCTCACAGGGTATGGGCACTGAAGCTTTCTTT. Protein product: CASSVSQGMGTEAFF. The chain combines TRBV5-1 with TRBJ1-1, with D perhaps matching TRBD1 (6 bases). Trimming stripped 4 bases from V and 4 bases from J, with 17 bases between. This CDR3 spans 15 amino acids. CDR1 and CDR2 from the germline V gene are SGHRS and YFSETQ.

The chain combines TRBV18 with TRBJ2-2, with a weak D call TRBD1 (5 bases). CDR3 length: 13 residues. Germline CDR1 reads KGHSH; CDR2 reads LQKENI. CDR3 nucleotide sequence: TGTGCGACGGGCAGGGCATCCACCGGGGAGCTGTTTTTT. It codes for CATGRASTGELFF. Based on the CDR3 plus reference TRBV18 and TRBJ2-2, the full variable domain is NAGVMQNPRHLVRRRGQEARLRCSPMKGHSHVYWYRQLPEEGLKFMVYLQKENIIDESGMPKERFSAEFPKEGPSILRIQQVVRGDSAAYFCATGRASTGELFFGEGSRLTVL.

J is TRBJ2-1 and V is TRBV5-1; 16 positions agree with TRBD2. The CDR3 covers 17 residues. Germline V gene data show CDR1 as SGHRS and CDR2 as YFSETQ. V was clipped by 4 bases and J by 7 bases; unmatched bases: 8. CDR3 amino acids: CASSRGTSGGAGNEQFF. The CDR3, as DNA: TGCGCCAGCAGCAGAGGGACTAGCGGGGGGGCCGGTAATGAGCAGTTCTTC.

The chain joins TRBV20-1 to TRBJ1-4; D may be TRBD1 (5 bases). Germline V gene data show CDR1 as DFQATT and CDR2 as SNEGSKA (reference sequence). CDR3 length equals 15 residues. The V gene lost 3 bases and the J gene lost 10 bases, with 21 bases spanning the gap. For the CDR3, the DNA is TGCAGTGCTAGTAAGGCGGGGACGGCCGGGGCAAAACTGTTTTTT. Translated: CSASKAGTAGAKLFF.

The chain couples TRBV5-4 to TRBJ1-1; D not certain. Trimming removed 1 base at V and 1 base at J, with 5 bases between. The CDR3 length is 13 residues. The V gene's germline CDR1 is SGHNT and CDR2 YYREEE (reference sequence). For the CDR3, the DNA is TGTGCCAGCAGCTTGAGCCCGAACACTGAAGCTTTCTTT. It codes for CASSLSPNTEAFF. Full variable domain (remainder filled in from reference TRBV5-4 and TRBJ1-1): ETGVTQSPTHLIKTRGQQVTLRCSSQSGHNTVSWYQQALGQGPQFIFQYYREEENGRGNFPPRFSGLQFPNYSSELNVNALELDDSALYLCASSLSPNTEAFFGQGTRLTVV.

The rearrangement links TRBV2 to TRBJ1-5; D is perhaps TRBD1 (5 bases). The CDR3 contains 14 residues. Germline CDR1 is SNHLY and CDR2 is FYNNEI. The ends were cut back, 6 bases at V and 7 bases at J, with 16 bases in the middle. CDR3 sequence reads: CASSAQGGYQPQHF. The CDR3 nucleotides are TGTGCCAGCAGCGCTCAGGGAGGCTACCAGCCCCAGCATTTT.